Given below is one T cell receptor (beta chain) in context. Repertoires were generated with immunoSEQ multiplex PCR, while TCRdb's copy carries only in-frame clones and drops some. Among over 250,000 clones listed, 85% were seen once. The data originate from a study of blood T cell repertoires in COVID-19. Study as a whole: Samples of COVID-19 (acute and convalescent) were obtained from the United States, Italy and Spain. T cells, B-cell-depleted T cells, or PBMCs supplied cDNA or gDNA.

The sequence was obtained from a man aged 50-60 years with active or convalescent COVID-19. The sample taken for sequencing was peripheral blood.

The CDR3: CASSTTGANEQFF. The CDR3 DNA follows: TGTGCCAGCAGTACGACAGGGGCCAATGAGCAGTTCTTC. The rearrangement links TRBV27 to TRBJ2-1, with TRBD1 matching 8 bases. The CDR3 covers 13 residues. V shed 5 bases and J 6 bases; nucleotides not matched to a gene: 3. Germline-derived CDR1 and CDR2 are MNHEY and SMNVEV (reference sequence).